This TCR beta chain is from a study of blood T cell repertoires in COVID-19. Study details: Italy, Spain and the United States were the sources of the convalescent and acute COVID-19 samples.

Study members were between about 18 and 89 years old and lived in approximately 25 US regions. Participant reports of clinical history set cohort assignment. Germline V gene sequence: CDR1 MDHEN, CDR2 SYDVKM. This CDR3 region has 15 residues. The V and J ends lost 5 bases and 3 bases, in that order; junction bases with no gene match: 9. The data were produced by immunoSEQ multiplex PCR, yet TCRdb's version contains in-frame clones alone and is incomplete. The sample yields 150,000 to 200,000 clones, roughly three quarters seen once. This clonotype originated in a woman in her 50s with acute COVID-19. This chain uses TRBV28 with TRBJ1-1, with 7 bases identical to TRBD1. Source material: PBMCs or T cells enriched from blood (not recorded which). The CDR3, as DNA: TGTGCCAGCAGTCGCCCGGGACAGCTCTACACTGAAGCTTTCTTT. It specifies CASSRPGQLYTEAFF.